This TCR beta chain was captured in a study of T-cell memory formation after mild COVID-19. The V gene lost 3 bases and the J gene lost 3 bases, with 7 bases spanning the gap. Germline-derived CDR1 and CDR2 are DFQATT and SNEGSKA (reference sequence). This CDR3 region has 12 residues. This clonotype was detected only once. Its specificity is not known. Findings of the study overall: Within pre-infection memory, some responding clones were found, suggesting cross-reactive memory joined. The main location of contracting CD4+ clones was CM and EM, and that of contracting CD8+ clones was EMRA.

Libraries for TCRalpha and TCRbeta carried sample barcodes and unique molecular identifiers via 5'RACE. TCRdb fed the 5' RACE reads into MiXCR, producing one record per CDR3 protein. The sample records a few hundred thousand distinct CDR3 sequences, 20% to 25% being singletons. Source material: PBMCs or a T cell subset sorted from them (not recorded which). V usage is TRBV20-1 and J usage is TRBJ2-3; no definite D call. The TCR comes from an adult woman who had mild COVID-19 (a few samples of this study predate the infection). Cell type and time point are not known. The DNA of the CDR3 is TGCAGTGCTAGGCCGCCGACAGATACGCAGTATTTT. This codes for CSARPPTDTQYF.